This T cell receptor (beta chain) comes out of a study of shared clonotypes between healthy human individuals. Negatively enriched CD4+ T cells were divided by CD45RA into naive and memory. Details on this clone: Its antigen remains unidentified.

Germline V gene data show CDR1 as SGHAT and CDR2 as FQNNGV. CDR3 length: 16 amino acids. The V end was cut by 6 bases, the J end by 3 bases, with 18 bases between. Researchers ran the assay at a deep level. The authors' processing: ImmunoSEQ gave junction-only sequences without quality scores, so filtering differed. Assay used: immunoSEQ multiplex PCR; TCRdb lists only in-frame clones, some missing. That table furnishes V, J and clone size, whereas the DNA furnished D and trimming. This table holds 600,000 to 700,000 clones, approximately 73% found once. The study's findings and limits: Generation probability values for non-shared clonotypes were lower than those for clonotypes shared by all four donors.

V is TRBV11-2 and J is TRBJ2-1; D may match TRBD1 or TRBD2 (5 bases each). This TCR was recovered from a young woman in good health. Sequencing was carried out using memory CD4+ T cells sorted from blood. Subset defined: CD45RA-negative fraction. CDR3 nucleotide sequence: TGTGCCAGCAGTTACGAGGGGACGGCAAACTACAATGAGCAGTTCTTC. Protein: CASSYEGTANYNEQFF.